These 25 T cell receptor beta chains share one sample of origin, sequenced in a study of blood T cell repertoires in COVID-19. Only in-frame clones appear in the TCRdb table, and some are missing; sequencing was by immunoSEQ multiplex PCR. Here the sample spans approximately 160,000 clones, over 70% being singletons. Sequencing was done on a sample of peripheral blood. The receptors shown here come from a man between 65 and 85 years old with acute or convalescent COVID-19.

The chain couples TRBV5-1 to TRBJ1-3; D is unclear. Germline assignment: CDR1 SGHRS and CDR2 YFSETQ. CDR3 length: 13 residues. Trimming left V 6 bases short and J 2 bases short, with 9 bases between. The chain's CDR3 is CASTDIAGNTIYF. In DNA, the CDR3 is TGCGCCAGCACAGACATAGCTGGAAACACCATATATTTT.

This clone was seen ten or more times. The CDR3 bases are TGTGCCAGCAGCCAGGGACAGGGGGCCTTCTATGGCTACACCTTC. Residues: CASSQGQGAFYGYTF. This rearrangement joins TRBV7-9 to TRBJ1-2; TRBD1 matches 12 bases. This CDR3 contains 15 residues. Germline V gene sequence: CDR1 SEHNR, CDR2 FQNEAQ (reference sequence). Trimming at V came to 5 bases and at J to 4 bases, leaving 5 bases not matched to a gene. Combining the CDR3 with reference TRBV7-9 and TRBJ1-2 gives the whole variable domain DTGVSQNPRHKITKRGQNVTFRCDPISEHNRLYWYRQTLGQGPEFLTYFQNEAQLEKSRLLSDRFSAERPKGSFSTLEIQRTEQGDSAMYLCASSQGQGAFYGYTFGSGTRLTVV.

J is TRBJ1-4 and V is TRBV19, with 10 bases aligning to TRBD1. CDR1 is LNHDA and CDR2 is SQIVND in the germline V gene (reference sequence). Trimming cost V 7 bases and J 6 bases; bases outside gene matches: 8. The CDR3 loop spans 15 amino acids. The CDR3: CASTPTGGWDEKLFF. CDR3 DNA sequence: TGTGCCAGTACACCGACAGGGGGCTGGGATGAAAAACTGTTTTTT.

The chain's CDR3 is CASSMTGTLDYTF. For the CDR3, the DNA is TGTGCCAGCAGTATGACCGGGACACTAGACTACACCTTC. The chain combines TRBV6-5 with TRBJ1-2; D may be TRBD1 (6 bases). The germline V gene has CDR1 MNHEY and CDR2 SVGAGI. V shed 5 bases and J shed 10 bases, with 17 bases lying between them. The length of the CDR3 is 13 residues.

The rearrangement links TRBV11-2 to TRBJ2-7, with TRBD1 identical over 7 bases. The CDR3 has 16 residues. Germline V CDR1 and CDR2: SGHAT, FQNNGV. J was trimmed by 3 bases and V by 5 bases; bases with no gene match: 13. The CDR3 is CASSTNRGFFYYEQYF. CDR3 bases: TGTGCCAGCAGCACAAACAGGGGTTTTTTTTACTACGAGCAGTACTTC.

V usage is TRBV18 and J usage is TRBJ2-7, with TRBD1 matching over 11 bases. Trimming took 3 bases from V and 2 from J; bases not matched to a gene: 0. Germline loops: CDR1 KGHSH, CDR2 LQKENI. The CDR3 is made up of 14 amino acids. The CDR3 nucleotides read TGTGCCAGCTCACCGGGACAGGGGGCCTACGAGCAGTACTTC. As protein: CASSPGQGAYEQYF.

The chain links TRBV5-1 to TRBJ2-1, with 9 positions matching TRBD2. The CDR3 has 18 residues. Germline CDR1 and CDR2: SGHRS and YFSETQ. The V and J ends lost 1 base and 3 bases, in that order; junction bases with no gene match: 11. The DNA of the CDR3 is TGCGCCAGCAGCTTGCTTACCGTAGCGGGAGCCTACTACAATGAGCAGTTCTTC. Translating it yields CASSLLTVAGAYYNEQFF.

This chain connects TRBV5-4 to TRBJ2-2; 7 bases are a match to TRBD2. The CDR3 extends over 15 amino acids. Trimming took 1 base from V and 1 from J; bases not matched to a gene: 1. Per germline, CDR1 SGHNT and CDR2 YYREEE (reference sequence). As DNA, the CDR3 is TGTGCCAGCAGCTTGCCGGGGGGGAACACCGGGGAGCTGTTTTTT. Its protein is CASSLPGGNTGELFF.

The chain joins TRBV7-9 to TRBJ1-1, with D hard to call. Trimming removed 5 bases from V and 1 base from J, with 8 bases in between. Germline CDR1 reads SEHNR; CDR2 reads FQNEAQ (reference sequence). The CDR3 sequence is 13 residues long. Written as DNA, the CDR3 is TGTGCCAGCAGCAAGCCACCGAACACTGAAGCTTTCTTT. Translation gives CASSKPPNTEAFF.

The rearrangement links TRBV2 to TRBJ2-7; perhaps TRBD1 as D (5 bases). The CDR3 has 14 amino acids. V was shortened by 4 bases and J by 2 bases, with 12 bases between the two germline ends. CDR1 is SNHLY and CDR2 is FYNNEI in the germline V gene. CDR3: CASSADDRAYEQYF. The CDR3 nucleotides read TGTGCCAGCAGTGCGGACGACAGAGCCTACGAGCAGTACTTC.

This sequence joins TRBV7-2 and TRBJ2-7; tentative D call: TRBD2 (6 bases). Germline CDR1 reads SGHTA; CDR2 reads FQGNSA. Trimming took 9 bases from V and 2 from J, leaving 11 bases between them. The CDR3 has 12 residues. The CDR3 nucleotides read TGTGCCAGTGGGGAGGAAACCTACGAGCAGTACTTC. Translation: CASGEETYEQYF.

The chain couples TRBV5-6 to TRBJ1-1; the D is unclear. The ends were cut back, 0 bases at V and 2 bases at J, with 11 bases in the middle. CDR3 length: 15 amino acids. Germline V gives CDR1 SGHDT, CDR2 YYEEEE. The CDR3 loop reads CASSLEYRINTEAFF. CDR3 DNA: TGTGCCAGCAGCTTGGAGTACAGAATTAACACTGAAGCTTTCTTT.

The rearrangement uses TRBV2 and TRBJ2-5; D might be TRBD1 (6 bases). The germline gives CDR1 SNHLY, CDR2 FYNNEI. This CDR3 region has 13 residues. Between the trimmed V and J ends, which lost 11 bases and 2 bases, there was a span of 15 bases. CDR3 residues: CAGDRQGQETQYF. The DNA for the CDR3 is TGTGCCGGCGATCGGCAGGGGCAAGAGACCCAGTACTTC.

The V gene is TRBV5-1, the J gene TRBJ2-2; 11 nucleotides align to TRBD2. From germline, CDR1 is SGHRS and CDR2 YFSETQ. The CDR3 has 16 residues. J was trimmed by 4 bases and V by 4 bases; bases with no gene match: 6. The CDR3 region has the DNA TGCGCCAGCAGCCCCGGGACTAGCGGCCCCACCGGGGAGCTGTTTTTT. It specifies CASSPGTSGPTGELFF. The full variable domain, rest sourced from reference TRBV5-1 and TRBJ2-2, is KAGVTQTPRYLIKTRGQQVTLSCSPISGHRSVSWYQQTPGQGLQFLFEYFSETQRNKGNFPGRFSGRQFSNSRSEMNVSTLELGDSALYLCASSPGTSGPTGELFFGEGSRLTVL.

The chain is built from TRBV3-1 (or the pseudogene TRBV3-2) and TRBJ2-1; a weak D match, TRBD2 (7 bases). This CDR3 comprises 14 residues. V was trimmed by 10 bases and J by 7 bases, leaving 20 bases between them. Germline loops: CDR1 LGHDT, CDR2 YNNKEL (reference sequence). CDR3 in DNA: TGTGCCACCGAAGGGGGAGGGCTAGGGAATGAGCAGTTCTTC. It specifies CATEGGGLGNEQFF.

This clone occurred a few times. V and J are TRBV2 and TRBJ1-5, with D maybe TRBD1 (5 bases). This CDR3 has 13 residues. V lost 6 bases and J 6 bases, leaving 12 bases between the germline ends. Germline V gives CDR1 SNHLY, CDR2 FYNNEI. DNA of the CDR3: TGTGCCAGCAGCTCAGAAGGGGCTCAGCCCCAGCATTTT. Amino acid sequence: CASSSEGAQPQHF.

The chain uses TRBV28 and TRBJ1-5; D unclear. The CDR3 extends over 14 amino acids. Trimming removed 1 base from V and 4 bases from J, with 8 bases in between. The germline gives CDR1 MDHEN, CDR2 SYDVKM. The CDR3 DNA follows: TGTGCCAGCAGTTTATCCCAGGTTAATCAGCCCCAGCATTTT. It codes for CASSLSQVNQPQHF.

This rearrangement joins TRBV4-3 to TRBJ2-7; a weak D match, TRBD1 (6 bases). CDR3 length: 14 amino acids. Germline lookup yields CDR1 LGHNA and CDR2 YSLEER. V shed 2 bases and J shed 0 bases, with 8 bases lying between them. In DNA form, the CDR3 reads TGCGCCAGCAGCCAATGGACAGACTCCTACGAGCAGTACTTC. Translating gives CASSQWTDSYEQYF.

This chain uses TRBV19 with TRBJ2-5; tentative D call: TRBD2 (7 bases). Germline V gene lookup returns CDR1 LNHDA and CDR2 SQIVND (reference sequence). Deletions cut 5 bases from V and 6 bases from J, with 16 bases between. There are 14 residues in the CDR3. In DNA form, the CDR3 reads TGTGCCAGTAGTTCGGGGGGCGCCGGGAAGACCCAGTACTTC. This sequence encodes CASSSGGAGKTQYF.

This chain uses TRBV5-4 with TRBJ2-5, with TRBD2 as a possible D gene (5 bases). V gave up 0 bases and J gave up 3 bases, with 12 bases separating them. The CDR3 runs 15 residues. The germline gives CDR1 SGHNT, CDR2 YYREEE (reference sequence). In DNA form, the CDR3 reads TGTGCCAGCAGCTTGGGGTTTCAGAGGGAAGAGACCCAGTACTTC. Its protein is CASSLGFQREETQYF. Based on the CDR3 plus reference TRBV5-4 and TRBJ2-5, the full variable domain is ETGVTQSPTHLIKTRGQQVTLRCSSQSGHNTVSWYQQALGQGPQFIFQYYREEENGRGNFPPRFSGLQFPNYSSELNVNALELDDSALYLCASSLGFQREETQYFGPGTRLLVL.

The chain recombines TRBV10-3 with TRBJ2-6; 12 nucleotides agree with TRBD2. The ends lost 9 bases at V and 0 bases at J; junction bases unmatched: 6. From germline, CDR1 is ENHRY and CDR2 SYGVKD. The CDR3 has 17 residues. Written as DNA, the CDR3 is TGTGCCATGACTAGCGGGAGAGAGGCCTCTGGGGCCAACGTCCTGACTTTC. It is translated as CAMTSGREASGANVLTF.

The chain carries TRBV18 and TRBJ1-2; TRBD1 agrees at 8 bases. Per germline, CDR1 KGHSH and CDR2 LQKENI. The length of the CDR3 is 13 residues. V lost 4 bases and J lost 3; bases outside the gene matches: 1. The CDR3 protein is CASSQDRDYGYTF. As DNA, the CDR3 is TGTGCCAGCTCACAGGACAGGGACTATGGCTACACCTTC.

The V call is TRBV19, the J call TRBJ2-2, with 7 nucleotides matching TRBD2. The germline V gene has CDR1 LNHDA and CDR2 SQIVND (reference sequence). This CDR3 has 18 amino acids. V was pared by 3 bases and J by 7 bases, with 17 bases of the junction left unmatched. The chain's CDR3 is CASSIGPWGGGILGELFF. For the CDR3, the DNA is TGTGCCAGTAGTATTGGCCCCTGGGGCGGGGGAATTCTCGGGGAGCTGTTTTTT. Complete variable domain (other parts from reference TRBV19 and TRBJ2-2): DGGITQSPKYLFRKEGQNVTLSCEQNLNHDAMYWYRQDPGQGLRLIYYSQIVNDFQKGDIAEGYSVSREKKESFPLTVTSAQKNPTAFYLCASSIGPWGGGILGELFFGEGSRLTVL.

The J gene is TRBJ1-3, the V gene TRBV29-1; D remains ambiguous. V dropped 4 bases and J dropped 4 bases, with 14 bases sitting between them. This CDR3 is 14 amino acids long. The germline V gene has CDR1 SQVTM and CDR2 ANQGSEA. CDR3 sequence reads: CSVASPAGGNTIYF. The CDR3 bases are TGCAGCGTTGCGTCCCCGGCAGGAGGAAACACCATATATTTT.

This clone was counted between two and nine times. V usage is TRBV6-6 and J usage is TRBJ1-5; possible D gene TRBD1, 6 bases. In germline, CDR1 is MNHNY, CDR2 SVGAGI (reference sequence). The CDR3 has 13 amino acids. V lost 6 bases to trimming and J lost 3 bases, with 9 bases between them. This chain's CDR3 is CASRDSINQPQHF. In DNA form, the CDR3 reads TGTGCCAGCAGGGACAGCATCAATCAGCCCCAGCATTTT.